These 18 T cell receptor beta chains came from one sample sequenced in a study of T cell responses to AZD1222 COVID-19 vaccine (dated by TCRdb to the early 2020s). Per the publication, the time point label means: baseline before first vaccination. The library was generated by the immunoSEQ multiplex PCR assay. TCRdb retrieved this table from immuneACCESS and kept in-frame rearrangements only. Not all clones are present; in checked studies, unresolved V genes account for under half, and no reason is known for the remainder. For this sample the table gives under 200,000 clones, of which 91% were detected only once. Of the sample, approximately 1.9% falls within the top ten clones. This sample comprised peripheral blood, obtained on day 0 of AZD1222 vaccination. These receptors originate from an adult in good health.

With respect to this clone: The junction departs from germline at one end; a sequencing error may be responsible. V is TRBV7-7 and J is TRBJ2-1; the match to TRBD1 covers 7 bases. This CDR3 is built from 13 residues. Germline lookup yields CDR1 SSHAT and CDR2 FNYEAQ (reference sequence). CDR3 protein: CASSRDRSNEQFF. DNA of the CDR3: TGTGCTAGCAGCAGGGACAGATCAAACGAGCAGTTCTTC.

This clone was seen only a few times. The V gene is TRBV6-2 or TRBV6-3, the J gene TRBJ1-1; D is possibly TRBD1 (6 bases). The CDR3 consists of 17 residues. Per germline, CDR1 MNHEY and CDR2 SVGEGT. The V end lost 6 bases, the J end lost 4 bases, and 24 bases lay between the germline ends. CDR3 in DNA: TGTGCCAGCAGCCCTTTGTTGGGGGTTACCAGGGGCACTGAAGCTTTCTTT. Translation: CASSPLLGVTRGTEAFF.

The CDR3 region has the DNA TGCGCCAGCAGCCAACCGGGACAGGGACGCAATCAGCCCCAGCATTTT. Its translation is CASSQPGQGRNQPQHF. J is TRBJ1-5 and V is TRBV4-1; 9 nucleotides align to TRBD1. Germline CDR1 MGHRA, CDR2 YSYEKL. With 2 bases clipped from V and 2 bases from J, the junction kept 4 bases outside the gene matches. CDR3 length: 16 residues.

This chain uses TRBV6-5 with TRBJ1-3; no firm D call. This CDR3 contains 14 residues. Germline loops: CDR1 MNHEY, CDR2 SVGAGI. V gave up 4 bases and J gave up 0 bases, with 7 bases separating them. The CDR3 protein is CASSFSDSGNTIYF. CDR3 sequence (DNA): TGTGCCAGCAGTTTCTCGGACTCTGGAAACACCATATATTTT.

This chain uses TRBV2 with TRBJ1-1; D remains ambiguous. Trimming pared 7 bases from V and 4 bases from J, leaving 16 bases between. The CDR3 is made up of 14 amino acids. Per germline, CDR1 SNHLY and CDR2 FYNNEI. In DNA form, the CDR3 reads TGTGCCAGCACTCCCTTAGGGAAGGGCACTGAAGCTTTCTTT. Residues: CASTPLGKGTEAFF.

As regards this clone: Other DNA sequences in the same sample also yield this CDR3. This rearrangement joins TRBV5-4 to TRBJ1-1, with D perhaps TRBD1 (5 bases). CDR1 is SGHNT and CDR2 is YYREEE in the germline V gene (reference sequence). This CDR3 is 13 amino acids long. The V and J ends lost 1 base and 1 base respectively, with 5 bases between them. CDR3 sequence (DNA): TGTGCCAGCAGCTTGACAGGGAACACTGAAGCTTTCTTT. Protein product: CASSLTGNTEAFF.

The gene calls are TRBV5-1 and TRBJ2-2; D might be TRBD1 (6 bases). Trimming cost V 5 bases and J 1 base, with 12 bases left between them. CDR3 length: 15 residues. The germline CDR1 and CDR2 sequences are SGHRS and YFSETQ. The CDR3 loop is CASSPGTKNTGELFF. The CDR3 nucleotides read TGCGCCAGCAGTCCGGGGACAAAGAACACCGGGGAGCTGTTTTTT. The whole variable domain, filled in from reference TRBV5-1 and TRBJ2-2, reads KAGVTQTPRYLIKTRGQQVTLSCSPISGHRSVSWYQQTPGQGLQFLFEYFSETQRNKGNFPGRFSGRQFSNSRSEMNVSTLELGDSALYLCASSPGTKNTGELFFGEGSRLTVL.

This clone was detected only a few times. V is TRBV10-3 and J is TRBJ1-2; 12 nucleotides match TRBD1. The V segment lost 2 bases and the J segment 0 bases; nucleotides outside the gene matches: 7. The germline V gene encodes CDR1 ENHRY and CDR2 SYGVKD. The CDR3 length is 18 residues. The CDR3 nucleotides read TGTGCCATCAGTGAGCCGGGACAGGGGGCCTTAGCTAACTATGGCTACACCTTC. This encodes CAISEPGQGALANYGYTF.

V gene TRBV2 combines with J gene TRBJ2-3; 9 nucleotides match TRBD1. The CDR3 extends over 15 amino acids. Germline lookup yields CDR1 SNHLY and CDR2 FYNNEI. The junction had 7 bases not matched to a gene; V was cut back by 3 bases and J by 6 bases. CDR3 residues: CASSEEQGAGDTQYF. CDR3 DNA: TGTGCCAGCAGTGAGGAACAGGGGGCGGGGGATACGCAGTATTTT.

The chain uses TRBV30 and TRBJ1-5, with 8 bases aligning to TRBD1. CDR3 length equals 15 residues. With V trimmed by 0 bases and J by 4 bases, 5 bases remained unmatched. CDR1 is GTSNPN, CDR2 SVGIG, per germline (reference sequence). The CDR3 loop reads CAWSVTGGENQPQHF. The CDR3 DNA is TGTGCCTGGAGTGTAACAGGGGGAGAGAATCAGCCCCAGCATTTT.

The chain combines TRBV19 with TRBJ2-1; TRBD2 matches 7 bases. This CDR3 has 17 amino acids. The germline CDR1 and CDR2 sequences are LNHDA and SQIVND (reference sequence). V shed 1 base and J 5 bases; nucleotides not matched to a gene: 11. Here the CDR3 DNA reads TGTGCCAGTAGTATAGGGGCTAGCGGTCGGTTAAACAATGAGCAGTTCTTC. It codes for CASSIGASGRLNNEQFF.

The rearrangement joins TRBV5-6 to TRBJ1-1; D gene unclear. V was trimmed by 7 bases and J by 5 bases, leaving 9 bases between them. CDR1 is SGHDT, CDR2 YYEEEE, per germline. This CDR3 is 11 amino acids long. CDR3 bases: TGTGCCAGCGGAGGGAGAACTGAAGCTTTCTTT. It specifies CASGGRTEAFF.

V and J are TRBV5-4 and TRBJ2-1; possibly TRBD1 or TRBD2 for D (6 bases each). Trimming cost V 4 bases and J 10 bases, with 12 bases left between them. Germline CDR1 and CDR2: SGHNT and YYREEE (reference sequence). The CDR3 has 12 residues. In nucleotides, the CDR3 is TGTGCCAGCAGCCCGGGCGGGACAGAGCAGTTCTTC. Encoded protein: CASSPGGTEQFF.

The chain is built from TRBV3-1 (or the pseudogene TRBV3-2) and TRBJ2-7; a possible D gene is TRBD2 (5 bases). The CDR3 extends over 15 amino acids. In germline, CDR1 is LGHDT, CDR2 YNNKEL (reference sequence). V was cut by 4 bases and J by 3 bases, with 16 bases left in between. The CDR3 coding sequence is TGTGCCAGCAGCCCAAGAAGTGAGCGGATCTACGAGCAGTACTTC. It is translated as CASSPRSERIYEQYF.

Here the CDR3 reads CASSPRTVSNTEAFF. The CDR3 nucleotides read TGTGCCAGCAGCCCGCGGACGGTTTCGAACACTGAAGCTTTCTTT. This chain links TRBV7-8 with TRBJ1-1; D is ambiguous. Between the trimmed V and J ends, which lost 5 bases and 1 base, there was a span of 14 bases. There are 15 residues in the CDR3. Germline V gives CDR1 SGHVS, CDR2 FQNEAQ.

The DNA for the CDR3 is TGTGCCAGCAGCGAGGGACCGGACGCGGGGAACACTGAAGCTTTCTTT. Translated, it gives CASSEGPDAGNTEAFF. V usage is TRBV9 and J usage is TRBJ1-1, with D tentatively TRBD1 (5 bases). The germline CDR1 and CDR2 sequences are SGDLS and YYNGEE. The CDR3 totals 16 residues. V was trimmed by 3 bases and J by 1 base, leaving 16 bases between them.

The V and J genes are TRBV5-1 and TRBJ1-1, with D tentatively TRBD1 (6 bases). Germline assignment: CDR1 SGHRS and CDR2 YFSETQ. This CDR3 has 15 amino acids. V gave up 0 bases and J gave up 5 bases, with 14 bases separating them. The CDR3 bases are TGCGCCAGCAGCTTGGACCAGGGGTCTATAACTGAAGCTTTCTTT. Protein: CASSLDQGSITEAFF.

This chain connects TRBV30 to TRBJ2-7, with D possibly TRBD2 on 5 matching bases. The CDR3 loop spans 12 amino acids. Trimming cost V 4 bases and J 3 bases, with 10 bases left between them. CDR1 and CDR2 from the germline V gene are GTSNPN and SVGIG (reference sequence). DNA of the CDR3: TGTGCCTGGATTTCCGAGGGCTACGAGCAGTACTTC. Translation gives CAWISEGYEQYF.